This TCR beta chain was sequenced during a study of blood T cell repertoires in COVID-19 (dated by TCRdb to 2020 to 2022). Looking at the study overall: Samples covering the acute and convalescent phases of COVID-19 were provided by collaborators in the United States, Italy and Spain. The prospective study material was composed of cDNA or gDNA derived from T cells, B-cell-depleted T cells, or PBMCs. The samples were drawn from the first 160 participants of the ongoing ImmuneRACE study and from some 1,300 subjects provided by 6 global collaborators. The repertoires were released in a freely available public database intended as a resource for research on the immune response to SARS-CoV-2. Nearly every sample came with metadata listing a de-identified subject ID, COVID-19 status, age in years and sex. Deeply sampled blood TCRbeta repertoires from subjects exposed to, actively infected with, or recovered from COVID-19 were included in the dataset. HLA class I and class II types, where available, came from metadata supplied by the sample provider rather than from assay-based typing. Broad study findings and their caveats: The quantity of clinical and demographic metadata differed by source and by participant and was supplied without curation.

The immunoSEQ Assay, a bias-controlled multiplex PCR, was used to amplify TCRbeta CDR3 regions from genomic DNA. The published analysis was carried out like this. The number of nucleated cells in each sample was estimated from the amplification of reference gene primers within the assay. To quantify the absolute abundance of each unique TCRbeta CDR3 rearrangement, sequence reads were collapsed and filtered. For each sample, productive Simpson clonality was calculated by taking the square root of Simpson's diversity index across productive rearrangements. In TCRdb, the immuneACCESS table is reduced to in-frame sequences with V and J assigned. These tables do not hold every clone; where another copy was compared, an unresolved V gene accounts for under half, and the others remain unexplained. The D gene and trimming were derived from the DNA, and the V and J assignments and clone size from that table. This sample gives about 67,000 clones in total; around 89% of them show up just once. The ten largest clones add up to 1% to 1.5% of the sample.

The collaborating institutions used their own protocols to collect whole blood in K2EDTA tubes. For TCRbeta analysis, collaborators shipped samples as frozen whole blood, isolated PBMCs, or DNA extracted from either of those sample types. This clone is medium-sized (0.01 to 0.1%). Its antigen is not yet known. No much larger clone exists at a distance of one base, and base qualities are not known. The germline V and J ends show losses of 6 bases and 0 bases respectively, and no gene match explains 14 bases of the junction. CDR1 and CDR2 are read off the germline V gene as SNHLY and FYNNEI. The CDR3 runs 19 amino acids, cysteine and phenylalanine included. The retained sequence is limited to the CDR3, 57 bases, with the frame set at the first base.

The V gene is TRBV2 and the J gene is TRBJ2-1, and TRBD2 matches 10 of the central bases. Sequencing was done on a sample of peripheral blood. The TCR originated in a woman aged 55-75 years with acute or convalescent COVID-19. The CDR3 reads as follows: CASSFLAGDTLSSYNEQFF. The DNA sequence is given as TGTGCCAGCAGCTTCCTAGCGGGGGATACCCTGAGCTCCTACAATGAGCAGTTCTTC. Here the CDR3 is joined to the reference TRBV2 and TRBJ2-1 genes, and the full variable domain is: EPEVTQTPSHQVTQMGQEVILRCVPISNHLYFYWYRQILGQKVEFLVSFYNNEISEKSEIFDDQFSVERPDGSNFTLKIRSTKLEDSAMYFCASSFLAGDTLSSYNEQFFGPGTRLTVL.